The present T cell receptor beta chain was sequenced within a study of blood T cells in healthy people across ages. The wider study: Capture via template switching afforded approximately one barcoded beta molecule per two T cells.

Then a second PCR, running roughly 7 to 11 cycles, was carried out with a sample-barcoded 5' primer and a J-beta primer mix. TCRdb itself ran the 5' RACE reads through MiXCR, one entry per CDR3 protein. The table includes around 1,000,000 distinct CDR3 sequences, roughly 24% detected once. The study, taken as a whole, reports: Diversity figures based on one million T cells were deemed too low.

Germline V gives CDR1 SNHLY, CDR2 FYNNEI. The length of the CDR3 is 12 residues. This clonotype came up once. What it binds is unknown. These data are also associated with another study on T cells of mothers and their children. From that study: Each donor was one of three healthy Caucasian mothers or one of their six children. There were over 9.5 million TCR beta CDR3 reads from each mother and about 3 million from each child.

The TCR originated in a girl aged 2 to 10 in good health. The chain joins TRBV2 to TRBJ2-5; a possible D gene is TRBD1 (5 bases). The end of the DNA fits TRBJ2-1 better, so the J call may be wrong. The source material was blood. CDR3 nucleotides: TGTGCCAGCAGCAGGGCCAGCGATGAGCAGTTCTTC. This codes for CASSRASDEQFF.